This T cell receptor beta chain was captured in a study of cytomegalovirus exposure and HLA in healthy donors. General study findings and limits: The authors later linked a missense DCLRE1C variant to TCR beta V- and J-gene trimming.

On this clone: Its antigen remains unidentified.

Trimming cost V 3 bases and J 9 bases, with 16 bases left between them. The CDR3 has 14 residues. Germline V gene sequence: CDR1 SGHDT, CDR2 YYEEEE. With 60 Vbeta and 13 Jbeta primers, the PCR was carried out. Assay used: immunoSEQ multiplex PCR; TCRdb lists only in-frame clones, some missing. Among some 200,000 clones, 79% were seen once, and the ten largest hold more than 1.5%. The rearrangement joins TRBV5-6 to TRBJ2-1, with D perhaps matching TRBD1 (5 bases). The sequence came from a girl aged 10-17 years in good health and CMV-seropositive. What was sequenced was PBMCs. The CDR3 sequence is CASSSRWTRSEQFF. In nucleotides, the CDR3 is TGTGCCAGCAGCTCCCGCTGGACACGGAGTGAGCAGTTCTTC.